Listed below are T cell receptor beta chains from one sample, sequenced in a study of identical twins. MiXCR was run by TCRdb on the 5' RACE reads, yielding one entry per CDR3 protein. The data contain 500,000 to 600,000 distinct CDR3 sequences, about 20% of them singletons. These data were also reused for a study on T cells expressing NK-cell markers.

Input material: CD4+ T cells sorted from blood. The receptors come from a woman aged 18-29 years in good health. Both conserved end residues are part of each CDR3. D genes are given only for firm matches. Some rows have no size entry. The others give once, few or many, or a class for an expanded clone.

once TRBJ2-1 TRBV20-1 . TGCAGTGCTAGGGATTGGACAGTCTCCTACAATGAGCAGTTCTTC CSARDWTVSYNEQFF
. TRBJ2-7 TRBV12-3/TRBV12-4 TRBD1 TGTGCCAGCAGTTTAAGGGTGGGACAGGGAAGAAGCGAGCAGTACTTC CASSLRVGQGRSEQYF
few TRBJ2-2 TRBV20-1 . TGCAGTGCTAGAGATTTTGGGAGCGGGGAGCTGTTTTTT CSARDFGSGELFF
few TRBJ1-5 TRBV19 . TGTGCCAGTAGTAAGACCCCCGGACAGTTGAATCAGCCCCAGCATTTT CASSKTPGQLNQPQHF
. TRBJ2-7 TRBV25-1 TRBD2 TGTGCCAGCAGTGGACGACGGACTAGCGGGATGACATGGGAGCAGTACTTC CASSGRRTSGMTWEQYF
. TRBJ2-5 TRBV19 TRBD2 TGTGCCAGTAGTATAATGGGCAAAGGACTACTAGCGGCCCAAGAGACCCAGTACTTC CASSIMGKGLLAAQETQYF
few TRBJ1-2 TRBV7-9 . TGTGCCAGCAGCGCATCCTCGTGGGCGGGCGGCTACACCTTC CASSASSWAGGYTF
many TRBJ2-2 TRBV12-3/TRBV12-4 . TGTGCCAGCAGTTTCGGGAACCGAGGGGTGTTTTTT CASSFGNRGVFF
few TRBJ2-7 TRBV30 . TGTGCCTGGGGTCCGAAGGGTTACGAGCAGTACTTC CAWGPKGYEQYF
. TRBJ1-1 TRBV6-1 . TGTGCCAGCAGCCCCGACAGGAAGGGGAGGACTGAAGCTTTCTTT CASSPDRKGRTEAFF
. TRBJ1-3 TRBV6-1 TRBD1 TGTGCCAGCAGTGGACAGGGTCGGCCTGGAAACACCATATATTTT CASSGQGRPGNTIYF
. TRBJ2-1 TRBV12-3/TRBV12-4 TRBD2 TGTGCCAGCCGAACTAGCGGGGGGCGCCATGAGCAGTTCTTC CASRTSGGRHEQFF
many TRBJ2-4 TRBV7-9 TRBD2 TGTGCCAGCAGCTCTGAGACTAGCGACTACGCCATTCAGTACTTC CASSSETSDYAIQYF
. TRBJ2-1 TRBV7-2 . TGTGCCAGCAGCTTATTTCCCGGGGCAGCTGAGCAGTTCTTC CASSLFPGAAEQFF
many TRBJ2-1 TRBV10-3 TRBD2 TGTGCCATCAGTGAGTCAGCGGGACTAGCGGGGGGTAGCTCCTACAATGAGCAGTTCTTC CAISESAGLAGGSSYNEQFF
. TRBJ2-3 TRBV20-1 TRBD2 TGCAGTGCTAGAGATGTTTTAGCGGGAGGGCGGGATACGCAGTATTTT CSARDVLAGGRDTQYF
few TRBJ2-1 TRBV5-1 TRBD2 TGCGCCAGCACCCCCAGCGGGAGCGGTGAGCAGTTCTTC CASTPSGSGEQFF
. TRBJ2-1 TRBV12-3/TRBV12-4 TRBD2 TGTGCCAGCAGTAGGGGACTAGCCTATGAGCAGTTCTTC CASSRGLAYEQFF